The TCR beta chain described here comes from a study of blood T cell repertoires in COVID-19. This clone occurred a few times. Profiled with immunoSEQ multiplex PCR; TCRdb holds only in-frame clones, not every one. The sample contains fewer than 85,000 clones, roughly 87% of which appear only once. V lost 4 bases and J lost 6, with 11 bases in between. The CDR3 loop spans 13 amino acids. CDR1 and CDR2 from the germline V gene are MNHEY and SVGEGT. The sample taken for sequencing was peripheral blood. The TCR comes from a man in his 60s with acute or convalescent COVID-19. The rearrangement links TRBV6-2 or TRBV6-3 to TRBJ2-3; D may be TRBD2 (5 bases). The CDR3 DNA sequence: TGTGCCAGCAGTTTTGGCGGGCTGGATACGCAGTATTTT. Its protein product is CASSFGGLDTQYF.